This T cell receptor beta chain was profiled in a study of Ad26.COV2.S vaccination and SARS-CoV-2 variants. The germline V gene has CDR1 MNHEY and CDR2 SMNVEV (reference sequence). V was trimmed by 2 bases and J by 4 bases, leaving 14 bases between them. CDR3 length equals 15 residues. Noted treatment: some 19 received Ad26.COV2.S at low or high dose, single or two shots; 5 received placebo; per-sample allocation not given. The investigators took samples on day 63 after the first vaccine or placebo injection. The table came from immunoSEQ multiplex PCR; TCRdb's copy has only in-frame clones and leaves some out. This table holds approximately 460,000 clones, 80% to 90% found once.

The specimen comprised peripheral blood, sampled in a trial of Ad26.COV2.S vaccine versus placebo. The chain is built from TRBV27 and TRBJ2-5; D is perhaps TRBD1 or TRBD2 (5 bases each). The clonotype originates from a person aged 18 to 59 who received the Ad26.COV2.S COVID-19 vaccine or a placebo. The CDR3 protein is CASSLQGPGRETQYF. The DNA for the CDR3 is TGTGCCAGCAGTTTACAGGGCCCAGGGAGAGAGACCCAGTACTTC.